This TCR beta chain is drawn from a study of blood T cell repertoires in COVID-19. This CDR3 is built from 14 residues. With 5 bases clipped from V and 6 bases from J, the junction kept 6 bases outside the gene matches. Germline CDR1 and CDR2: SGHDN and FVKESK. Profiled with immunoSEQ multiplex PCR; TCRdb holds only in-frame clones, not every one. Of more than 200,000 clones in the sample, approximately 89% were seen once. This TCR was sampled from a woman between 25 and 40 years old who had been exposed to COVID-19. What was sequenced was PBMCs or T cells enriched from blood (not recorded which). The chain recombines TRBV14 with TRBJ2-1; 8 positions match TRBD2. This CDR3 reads CASSFWTSSNEQFF. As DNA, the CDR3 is TGTGCCAGCAGCTTCTGGACTAGCAGCAATGAGCAGTTCTTC.